This TCR beta chain stems from a study of PD-1 blockade in classical Hodgkin lymphoma. Regarding the study as a whole: Nivolumab initiation under 1 year post-ASCT meant exclusion. CD8+ TCR diversity did not rise significantly by C4D1, unlike CD4+. As was reported, newly diagnosed patients showed lower baseline TCR diversity than healthy donors did.

Data came from immunoSEQ multiplex PCR; TCRdb stores just in-frame clones and leaves some out. The table lists 40,000 to 45,000 clones, roughly 73% of them singletons. In the case of this clone: The antigen is not known.

After autologous stem cell transplantation all patients relapsed, and prior brentuximab vedotin exposure differed between cohorts. Reported best responses ranged across complete response, partial response or progressive disease. Germline CDR1 SGHAT, CDR2 FQNNGV. J was trimmed by 5 bases and V by 2 bases; bases with no gene match: 8. CDR3 length: 15 amino acids. The starting material was peripheral blood mononuclear cells (PBMCs), obtained at baseline. This chain uses TRBV11-2 with TRBJ1-1, with 7 nucleotides matching TRBD1. The TCR sequence derives from a human donor with classical Hodgkin lymphoma. CDR3 loop: CASSLSLTGATEAFF. DNA of the CDR3: TGTGCCAGCAGCTTATCCCTAACAGGGGCGACTGAAGCTTTCTTT. The complete variable domain, with remaining parts taken from reference TRBV11-2 and TRBJ1-1, reads EAGVAQSPRYKIIEKRQSVAFWCNPISGHATLYWYQQILGQGPKLLIQFQNNGVVDDSQLPKDRFSAERLKGVDSTLKIQPAKLEDSAVYLCASSLSLTGATEAFFGQGTRLTVV.